This T cell receptor (beta chain) derives from a study of T cell responses to AZD1222 COVID-19 vaccine. Using immunoSEQ multiplex PCR, the repertoire was profiled, and TCRdb retains in-frame clones only, with some absent. The sample includes roughly 120,000 clones, more than 80% seen only once; the top ten take 3.5% to 5%. The ends were cut back, 3 bases at V and 6 bases at J, with 12 bases in the middle. The germline CDR1 and CDR2 sequences are SGHRS and YFSETQ. The CDR3 loop spans 14 amino acids. This rearrangement joins TRBV5-1 to TRBJ2-2, with D possibly being TRBD2 (5 bases). The sequenced sample was peripheral blood, obtained 28 days after the second AZD1222 dose. The TCR comes from an adult who received the AZD1222 COVID-19 vaccine. In DNA, the CDR3 is TGCGCCAGCAGCTCCTCGGGGATCCCCGGGGAGCTGTTTTTT. It codes for CASSSSGIPGELFF.